These 9 T cell receptor beta chains were sequenced from one sample in a study of T cell responses to AZD1222 COVID-19 vaccine. The repertoire was sequenced with immunoSEQ multiplex PCR; TCRdb's copy has only in-frame clones and lacks some. The sample contains 200,000 or so clones, around 93% of which appear only once. Material: peripheral blood, obtained on day 0 of AZD1222 vaccination. These receptors all come from an adult in good health.

The chain recombines TRBV7-8 with TRBJ2-7; TRBD1 agrees at 7 bases. Germline V gene lookup returns CDR1 SGHVS and CDR2 FQNEAQ. Trimming took 2 bases from V and 3 from J; bases not matched to a gene: 7. This CDR3 comprises 15 residues. CDR3 in amino acids: CASSLFGTVNYEQYF. CDR3 DNA: TGTGCCAGCAGCTTATTTGGGACAGTAAACTACGAGCAGTACTTC. Based on the CDR3 plus reference TRBV7-8 and TRBJ2-7, the full variable domain is GAGVSQSPRYKVAKRGQDVALRCDPISGHVSLFWYQQALGQGPEFLTYFQNEAQLDKSGLPSDRFFAERPEGSVSTLKIQRTQQEDSAVYLCASSLFGTVNYEQYFGPGTRLTVT.

The gene calls are TRBV30 and TRBJ2-6; the D is unclear. The V end lost 0 bases, the J end lost 2 bases, and 8 bases lay between the germline ends. The CDR3 length is 15 residues. CDR1 is GTSNPN, CDR2 SVGIG, per germline (reference sequence). The CDR3 nucleotides read TGTGCCTGGAGTGTAAAGCGAACTGGGGCCAACGTCCTGACTTTC. Its protein is CAWSVKRTGANVLTF.

The rearrangement joins TRBV27 to TRBJ1-2; possible D gene TRBD1, 5 bases. The CDR3 has 14 amino acids. The V end was cut by 5 bases, the J end by 6 bases, with 16 bases between. CDR1 and CDR2 from the germline V gene are MNHEY and SMNVEV (reference sequence). CDR3 in amino acids: CASSPSGVGDGYTF. The CDR3 DNA reads TGTGCCAGCAGTCCATCGGGCGTGGGGGATGGCTACACCTTC.

The chain couples TRBV5-1 to TRBJ1-1; TRBD1 agrees at 9 bases. The germline V gene encodes CDR1 SGHRS and CDR2 YFSETQ. V gave up 4 bases and J gave up 5 bases; unmatched junction bases: 3. This CDR3 comprises 13 residues. CDR3 sequence reads: CASSGTGWTEAFF. The CDR3 nucleotides read TGCGCCAGCAGCGGGACAGGGTGGACTGAAGCTTTCTTT.

The chain employs TRBV19 and TRBJ2-7; the D is unclear. The V and J ends lost 2 bases and 6 bases respectively, with 17 bases between them. CDR1 and CDR2 from the germline V gene are LNHDA and SQIVND (reference sequence). This CDR3 region has 15 residues. The CDR3 here is CASSIQDRTRREQYF. The CDR3 bases are TGTGCCAGTAGTATACAGGATAGGACCCGACGCGAGCAGTACTTC.

Details on this clone: In the same sample, other DNA sequences code for this CDR3. The chain carries TRBV5-1 and TRBJ1-2; 9 nucleotides agree with TRBD1. Unmatched junction bases numbered 3, after V lost 4 bases and J lost 2 bases. Looked up from germline, CDR1 is SGHRS and CDR2 is YFSETQ. This CDR3 has 14 residues. The chain's CDR3 is CASSLGQGNYGYTF. CDR3 DNA: TGCGCCAGCAGCCTGGGACAGGGCAACTATGGCTACACCTTC.

The chain carries TRBV28 and TRBJ1-4; the match to TRBD1 covers 8 bases. This CDR3 has 15 residues. Looked up from germline, CDR1 is MDHEN and CDR2 is SYDVKM. With 5 bases clipped from V and 3 bases from J, the junction kept 5 bases outside the gene matches. The CDR3 DNA is TGTGCCAGCAGTCCCCAGGGGGCTGCTAATGAAAAACTGTTTTTT. This codes for CASSPQGAANEKLFF.

V is TRBV9 and J is TRBJ1-1; D possibly corresponds to TRBD1 (6 bases). The V end was cut by 4 bases, the J end by 3 bases, with 13 bases between. The germline CDR1 and CDR2 sequences are SGDLS and YYNGEE. The CDR3 is 14 amino acids. Written as DNA, the CDR3 is TGTGCCAGCAGCTCCAGTCCAGGGGACACTGAAGCTTTCTTT. Protein sequence: CASSSSPGDTEAFF.

This clone turned up a few times. The chain is built from TRBV28 and TRBJ2-7, with TRBD1 matching over 7 bases. V was clipped by 4 bases and J by 3 bases; unmatched bases: 9. The CDR3 has 15 residues. Germline V gene data show CDR1 as MDHEN and CDR2 as SYDVKM. The CDR3 region is CASSSSRDSYYEQYF. For the CDR3, the DNA is TGTGCCAGCAGTTCTTCCCGGGACAGCTACTACGAGCAGTACTTC. Using reference TRBV28 and TRBJ2-7 for the parts outside the CDR3, the full variable domain is DVKVTQSSRYLVKRTGEKVFLECVQDMDHENMFWYRQDPGLGLRLIYFSYDVKMKEKGDIPEGYSVSREKKERFSLILESASTNQTSMYLCASSSSRDSYYEQYFGPGTRLTVT.